The 10 T cell receptor beta chains listed next were all sequenced from one sample in a study of blood T cell repertoires in COVID-19. This table comes from immunoSEQ multiplex PCR, and its TCRdb copy is limited to in-frame clones, with some not included. The sample contains about 150,000 clones, about 88% of which appear only once. The sequenced material came from PBMCs or T cells enriched from blood (not recorded which). Every receptor here comes from a middle-aged man who had recovered from COVID-19.

V gene TRBV27 combines with J gene TRBJ1-1, with a weak D call TRBD1 (5 bases). Germline V lookup: CDR1 MNHEY, CDR2 SMNVEV (reference sequence). Trimming took off 3 bases at V and 4 bases at J, with 12 bases between the two ends. The CDR3 spans 14 residues. This chain's CDR3 is CASSFQGYGTEAFF. DNA for the CDR3: TGTGCCAGCAGTTTTCAGGGTTACGGCACTGAAGCTTTCTTT.

The J gene is TRBJ1-5, the V gene TRBV11-3; D is perhaps TRBD1 (6 bases). The CDR3 loop spans 17 amino acids. CDR1 is SGHNT, CDR2 YENEEA, per germline. Trimming took 6 bases from V and 0 from J, leaving 18 bases between them. The CDR3 sequence: CASSREGGPYSNQPQHF. CDR3 nucleotides: TGTGCCAGCAGTAGGGAGGGGGGGCCTTATAGCAATCAGCCCCAGCATTTT.

This chain uses TRBV6-5 with TRBJ1-3; tentatively, D is TRBD1 (6 bases). V shed 5 bases and J shed 4 bases, with 12 bases lying between them. Per germline, CDR1 MNHEY and CDR2 SVGAGI. This CDR3 contains 14 residues. In DNA, the CDR3 is TGTGCCAGCAGTAACCAGGGGCGCGGAAACACCATATATTTT. It yields the protein CASSNQGRGNTIYF.

The chain couples TRBV3-1 (or the pseudogene TRBV3-2) to TRBJ1-5; D gene unclear. Germline assignment: CDR1 LGHDT and CDR2 YNNKEL (reference sequence). This CDR3 contains 13 residues. Between the trimmed V and J ends, which lost 4 bases and 2 bases, there was a span of 6 bases. The CDR3 DNA reads as TGTGCCAGCAGCCCAAGAGGCAATCAGCCCCAGCATTTT. This encodes CASSPRGNQPQHF.

The chain joins TRBV7-9 to TRBJ2-1, with D perhaps TRBD2 (6 bases). Per the germline V gene, CDR1 is SEHNR and CDR2 is FQNEAQ (reference sequence). This CDR3 has 20 amino acids. Trimming shortened V by 7 bases and J by 0 bases, and 28 bases separated the two germline ends. CDR3 sequence reads: CASTHSRDWLAGSSYNEQFF. The CDR3 DNA reads TGTGCCAGCACCCATAGTAGGGACTGGCTAGCTGGGAGCTCCTACAATGAGCAGTTCTTC.

The chain is built from TRBV6-1 and TRBJ1-5; D might be TRBD1 (6 bases). Germline V gene lookup returns CDR1 MNHNS and CDR2 SASEGT. The CDR3 runs to 16 residues. Trimming removed 4 bases from V and 0 bases from J, with 13 bases in between. The CDR3 here is CASSAVTGNSNQPQHF. The CDR3 DNA follows: TGTGCCAGCAGTGCAGTGACAGGCAATAGCAATCAGCCCCAGCATTTT.

This clone was counted only a few times. The rearrangement uses TRBV10-3 and TRBJ1-2; 9 positions agree with TRBD1. CDR3 length: 14 residues. Germline V gives CDR1 ENHRY, CDR2 SYGVKD. Germline trimming cut 3 bases from V and 5 bases from J; bases unmatched to any gene: 4. The CDR3 loop reads CAISDDRGRYGYTF. Here the CDR3 DNA reads TGTGCCATCAGTGACGACAGGGGGAGGTATGGCTACACCTTC.

The V and J genes are TRBV5-4 and TRBJ1-2; TRBD1 might be the D (5 bases). CDR1 and CDR2 from the germline V gene are SGHNT and YYREEE (reference sequence). The CDR3 spans 14 residues. The germline V and J ends were trimmed by 0 bases and 3 bases, with 9 bases remaining between them. This CDR3 reads CASSLAGLDYGYTF. In nucleotides, the CDR3 is TGTGCCAGCAGCTTGGCAGGGTTGGACTATGGCTACACCTTC.

The V gene is TRBV6-2 or TRBV6-3, the J gene TRBJ2-3; 10 bases map to TRBD2. CDR1 and CDR2 from the germline V gene are MNHEY and SVGEGT. V shed 5 bases and J 6 bases; nucleotides not matched to a gene: 5. This CDR3 contains 14 residues. CDR3 in amino acids: CASSSGGEADTQYF. The CDR3 region has the DNA TGTGCCAGCAGTAGCGGGGGGGAGGCGGATACGCAGTATTTT.

The gene calls are TRBV10-3 and TRBJ1-5; a weak D match, TRBD1 (6 bases). The CDR3 contains 13 residues. V dropped 6 bases and J dropped 1 base, with 7 bases sitting between them. Germline V gene data show CDR1 as ENHRY and CDR2 as SYGVKD. For the CDR3, the DNA is TGTGCCATCAGGACAGGAAGCAATCAGCCCCAGCATTTT. The encoded protein is CAIRTGSNQPQHF.